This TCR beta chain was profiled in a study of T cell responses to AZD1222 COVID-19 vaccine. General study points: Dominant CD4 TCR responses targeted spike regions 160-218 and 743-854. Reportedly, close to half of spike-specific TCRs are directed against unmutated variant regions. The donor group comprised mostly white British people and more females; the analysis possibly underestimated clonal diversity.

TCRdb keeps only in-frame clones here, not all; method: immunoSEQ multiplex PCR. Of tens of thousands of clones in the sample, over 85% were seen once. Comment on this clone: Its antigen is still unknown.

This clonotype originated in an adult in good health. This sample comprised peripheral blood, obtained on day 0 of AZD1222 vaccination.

This CDR3 is CASSPLSGNTGELFF. CDR3 coding DNA: TGTGCCAGCAGCCCGCTCAGCGGGAACACCGGGGAGCTGTTTTTT. V usage is TRBV11-2 and J usage is TRBJ2-2; weak D call: TRBD2 (5 bases). The V end was cut by 5 bases, the J end by 1 base, with 11 bases between. The CDR3 covers 15 residues. Looked up from germline, CDR1 is SGHAT and CDR2 is FQNNGV.